The 3 T cell receptor beta chains in this list originate from one sample, sequenced in a study of regulatory T cells in long-lasting Graves disease (dated by TCRdb to the early 2020s). Read against the paper, the sample's time point label means: newly diagnosed GD, antithyroid drugs for less than 3 months. For both TCR sequencing and RNA sequencing, RNA was extracted from PBMCs in TRIzol. Library method: multiplex PCR. Sequencing instrument: Illumina HiSeq 4000. iRepertoire HTBI primers and Arm-PCR amplification of CDR3 regions were used to construct TCR beta libraries. TCRdb passed the public sequencing reads through fastp at Q25 and MiXCR, retaining productive beta sequences. Identical CDR3 protein sequences are pooled into one entry, listed with their most common genes and DNA. This sample lists 530,000 or so distinct CDR3 sequences; about 14% were detected once. The top ten hold roughly 9.7% of the sample.

These records were also assigned to another study, of T cells in Graves' hyperthyroidism and ophthalmopathy.

The material sequenced was peripheral blood mononuclear cells (PBMCs), taken at new diagnosis, from a patient treated with antithyroid drugs. These TCRs come from a man aged 25 to 45 with Graves disease. Donor details come from another sample of the same person, matched by shared clones.

This clonotype appeared a few times. V is TRBV27 and J is TRBJ2-5, with 8 bases aligning to TRBD2. This CDR3 has 16 amino acids. Germline CDR1 reads MNHEY; CDR2 reads SMNVEV (reference sequence). The V segment lost 5 bases and the J segment 5 bases; nucleotides outside the gene matches: 13. The CDR3 DNA reads as TGTGCCAGCAGTACCCGTAAAATAGCGGGGTGGGAGACCCAGTACTTC. As protein: CASSTRKIAGWETQYF.

The table lists this clonotype with many counts. The V and J genes are TRBV27 and TRBJ2-7; D not resolved. The CDR3 length is 16 residues. Per germline, CDR1 MNHEY and CDR2 SMNVEV (reference sequence). The germline V and J ends were trimmed by 3 bases and 4 bases, with 19 bases remaining between them. CDR3 region: CASSFRPPNSVYEQYF. CDR3 coding DNA: TGTGCCAGCAGTTTTCGACCCCCCAACAGCGTATACGAGCAGTACTTC.

In the case of this clonotype: A much more abundant neighbour one base away suggests this may be a read error. The rearrangement links TRBV5-1 to TRBJ2-7, with 7 bases aligning to TRBD1. Germline V CDR1 and CDR2: SGHRS, YFSETQ. The CDR3 is made up of 17 amino acids. The V segment lost 4 bases and the J segment 2 bases; nucleotides outside the gene matches: 15. The chain's CDR3 is CASSPIPRGPSPYEQYF. The CDR3 nucleotides read TGCGCCAGCAGCCCAATCCCAAGGGGGCCGAGCCCCTACGAGCAGTACTTC.